This section outlines one TCR beta chain sequence together with its context. Antigen: not known. One junction end disagrees with the germline gene, perhaps due to a read error. The sample originates from a study of T cells and Merkel cell carcinoma outcomes. Findings and caveats of the study: Repertoire plus T-cell density reportedly predicted Merkel cell carcinoma outcomes.

This CDR3 is 14 amino acids long. CDR1 SSHAT and CDR2 FNYEAQ come from the germline V gene (reference sequence). Here immunoSEQ multiplex PCR was the method, and the copy in TCRdb shows in-frame clones only, minus some. The table shows over 15,000 clones, with roughly 76% occurring only once. The sequence derives from a human donor with Merkel cell carcinoma. This sequence joins TRBV7-7 and TRBJ2-7, with TRBD1 as a possible D gene (6 bases). Input material: tumor tissue from Merkel cell carcinoma. CDR3 sequence: CASSLGQNSYEQYF. The CDR3 nucleotides read TGTGCTAGCAGCCTTGGACAGAACTCCTACGAGCAGTACTTC.